The sequence of this T cell receptor (beta chain) was determined in a study of T cell changes during pregnancy in multiple sclerosis. Germline loops: CDR1 KGHSH, CDR2 LQKENI. There are 16 residues in the CDR3. Trimming at V came to 2 bases and at J to 4 bases, leaving 10 bases not matched to a gene. Sequenced by immunoSEQ multiplex PCR; TCRdb stores in-frame clones only, minus some. The data show 80,000 to 100,000 clones, with over 80% seen just once and about 2.7% held by the top ten. V and J are TRBV18 and TRBJ1-1; 7 bases line up with TRBD1. The material sequenced was peripheral blood, taken in the first trimester of pregnancy. This TCR was recovered from a female donor with multiple sclerosis, enrolled in a pregnancy study. The CDR3 sequence: CASSPASRTGITEAFF. The CDR3 DNA sequence: TGTGCCAGCTCACCAGCTAGCAGGACAGGTATCACTGAAGCTTTCTTT.